This entry lists 26 T cell receptor beta chains sequenced from one sample in a study of T cell responses to AZD1222 COVID-19 vaccine. Using immunoSEQ multiplex PCR, the repertoire was profiled, and TCRdb retains in-frame clones only, with some absent. Among some 170,000 clones listed, roughly 91% were seen once. The material sequenced was peripheral blood, taken on day 0 of AZD1222 vaccination. Every receptor here comes from an adult in good health.

The chain carries TRBV9 and TRBJ1-1, with 9 positions matching TRBD1. The trim removed 0 bases at V and 1 base at J, leaving 10 bases unmatched. Germline-derived CDR1 and CDR2 are SGDLS and YYNGEE. The CDR3 loop spans 18 amino acids. CDR3 DNA: TGTGCCAGCAGCGTAGAATTGACTCGGACAGGGGCGAACACTGAAGCTTTCTTT. The encoded protein is CASSVELTRTGANTEAFF.

The V call is TRBV5-1, the J call TRBJ1-1; D not resolved. The CDR3 runs to 13 residues. Germline CDR1 reads SGHRS; CDR2 reads YFSETQ. The V end lost 4 bases, the J end lost 3 bases, and 10 bases lay between the germline ends. This CDR3 reads CASSLSGDTEAFF. The CDR3 nucleotides are TGCGCCAGCAGCCTCTCCGGGGACACTGAAGCTTTCTTT.

This rearrangement joins TRBV7-8 to TRBJ1-1, with 8 bases identical to TRBD1. J gave up 1 base and V 5 bases, and 6 bases lay outside the gene matches. Germline V gives CDR1 SGHVS, CDR2 FQNEAQ. This CDR3 comprises 15 residues. CDR3 coding DNA: TGTGCCAGCAGCCGTTCCGGGACAGGGAACACTGAAGCTTTCTTT. This gives the protein CASSRSGTGNTEAFF. The full variable domain, with the rest looked up from reference TRBV7-8 and TRBJ1-1, is GAGVSQSPRYKVAKRGQDVALRCDPISGHVSLFWYQQALGQGPEFLTYFQNEAQLDKSGLPSDRFFAERPEGSVSTLKIQRTQQEDSAVYLCASSRSGTGNTEAFFGQGTRLTVV.

Note on this clone: Different DNA sequences within this sample yield the same CDR3. The chain carries TRBV5-1 and TRBJ2-5, with 8 bases aligning to TRBD2. Germline V gene sequence: CDR1 SGHRS, CDR2 YFSETQ. Germline trimming cut 0 bases from V and 4 bases from J; bases unmatched to any gene: 2. The CDR3 runs 14 residues. In DNA, the CDR3 is TGCGCCAGCAGCTTGGGTAGCGGGGTAGAGACCCAGTACTTC. This encodes CASSLGSGVETQYF.

This clone was observed a few times. The chain couples TRBV6-2 or TRBV6-3 to TRBJ2-2, with D uncertain. CDR1 and CDR2 (germline): MNHEY, SVGEGT. The CDR3 sequence is 13 residues long. Deletions cut 2 bases from V and 0 bases from J, with 1 base between. The CDR3 sequence: CASSYTNTGELFF. In nucleotides, the CDR3 is TGTGCCAGCAGTTACACGAACACCGGGGAGCTGTTTTTT.

This chain uses TRBV18 with TRBJ2-7; maybe TRBD2 (6 bases). V lost 6 bases, J lost 4 bases, and 13 bases lay in between. The germline gives CDR1 KGHSH, CDR2 LQKENI. The CDR3 totals 13 residues. As DNA, the CDR3 is TGTGCCAGCTCTCCGGGGAGGAGGTACGAGCAGTACTTC. Protein product: CASSPGRRYEQYF.

Written as DNA, the CDR3 is TGTGCCACCAGTGATGGCGGGGGGTTCGCTGAAGCTTTCTTT. Translation gives CATSDGGGFAEAFF. The V gene is TRBV24-1, the J gene TRBJ1-1, with a weak D call TRBD1 (5 bases). Germline V lookup: CDR1 KGHDR, CDR2 SFDVKD. The CDR3 length is 14 residues. Trimming pared 3 bases from V and 6 bases from J, leaving 13 bases between.

The chain combines TRBV5-6 with TRBJ1-4, with D tentatively TRBD1 (5 bases). Trimming shortened V by 0 bases and J by 12 bases, and 12 bases separated the two germline ends. CDR1 and CDR2 from the germline V gene are SGHDT and YYEEEE. There are 13 residues in the CDR3. The CDR3 sequence: CASSLANLGELFF. The CDR3 nucleotides are TGTGCCAGCAGCTTGGCAAACTTGGGGGAACTGTTTTTT.

This sequence joins TRBV7-9 and TRBJ2-1, with D possibly matching TRBD1 (6 bases). The CDR3 consists of 14 residues. V was pared by 4 bases and J by 4 bases, with 11 bases between. Germline loops: CDR1 SEHNR, CDR2 FQNEAQ (reference sequence). The CDR3 nucleotides read TGTGCCAGCAGCTCCACAGGGATTTACAATGAGCAGTTCTTC. The encoded protein is CASSSTGIYNEQFF.

This clone was detected once. The rearrangement joins TRBV6-1 to TRBJ1-1; no firm D call. This CDR3 has 16 amino acids. Between the trimmed V and J ends, which lost 3 bases and 3 bases, there was a span of 17 bases. Germline V CDR1 and CDR2: MNHNS, SASEGT. CDR3 sequence reads: CASSEAAFKRDTEAFF. CDR3 bases: TGTGCCAGCAGTGAGGCGGCCTTTAAAAGGGACACTGAAGCTTTCTTT.

This clone was observed a few times. CDR3 sequence: CASSFPQSSSNQPQHF. The CDR3 nucleotides are TGTGCCAGCAGTTTTCCGCAGTCGAGTAGCAATCAGCCCCAGCATTTT. V is TRBV28 and J is TRBJ1-5; D is unresolved. The CDR3 sequence is 16 residues long. Germline V gene sequence: CDR1 MDHEN, CDR2 SYDVKM. The V end was cut by 3 bases, the J end by 0 bases, with 12 bases between.

The CDR3 region has the DNA TGTGCCAGCAGTCCAAGACAGGGAATATTCAGCGGGGATACGCAGTATTTT. The encoded protein is CASSPRQGIFSGDTQYF. V gene TRBV6-6 combines with J gene TRBJ2-3; tentative D call: TRBD1 (7 bases). Germline V gene data show CDR1 as MNHNY and CDR2 as SVGAGI (reference sequence). The CDR3 covers 17 residues. With 5 bases removed from V and 6 bases from J, the gap between germline ends came to 24 bases.

The chain is built from TRBV30 and TRBJ2-2; 8 bases map to TRBD2. The V gene end was trimmed by 3 bases and the J gene end by 6 bases; junction bases not matched to a gene: 9. The CDR3 spans 15 residues. Germline CDR1 GTSNPN, CDR2 SVGIG (reference sequence). CDR3: CAWRTGGIGAGELFF. The CDR3 coding sequence is TGTGCCTGGAGGACGGGGGGGATTGGGGCCGGGGAGCTGTTTTTT.

The chain couples TRBV7-5 to TRBJ1-6. TRBV7-5 is termed a pseudogene. This CDR3 is 15 amino acids long. This chain's CDR3 is CARSLRSSYNSPLHF. The CDR3 coding sequence is TGTGCCAGAAGCTTGCGGAGCTCCTATAATTCACCCCTCCACTTT.

The chain is built from TRBV18 and TRBJ2-1; TRBD1 agrees at 12 bases. Germline loops: CDR1 KGHSH, CDR2 LQKENI. CDR3 length: 16 residues. The ends lost 6 bases at V and 6 bases at J; junction bases unmatched: 9. The CDR3 DNA is TGTGCCAGCTCGGCATCAGGGACAGGGGGCCTCAATGAGCAGTTCTTC. Translation: CASSASGTGGLNEQFF.

V is TRBV20-1 and J is TRBJ2-1; 9 positions agree with TRBD1. CDR3 length: 16 residues. The V and J ends lost 3 bases and 7 bases, in that order; junction bases with no gene match: 13. Germline-derived CDR1 and CDR2 are DFQATT and SNEGSKA (reference sequence). The CDR3 DNA follows: TGCAGTGCTAGTGTGATGGCGACAGGGGGTCGGAATGAGCAGTTCTTC. This gives the protein CSASVMATGGRNEQFF.

The V gene is TRBV28, the J gene TRBJ2-5, with TRBD1 identical over 7 bases. J was trimmed by 1 base and V by 5 bases; bases with no gene match: 7. The CDR3 is 15 amino acids. Germline CDR1 MDHEN, CDR2 SYDVKM. This chain's CDR3 is CASSHWTGTQETQYF. The CDR3 DNA sequence: TGTGCCAGCAGTCACTGGACAGGTACCCAAGAGACCCAGTACTTC.

The chain employs TRBV28 and TRBJ1-3; D is possibly TRBD1 (5 bases). V dropped 10 bases and J dropped 4 bases, with 17 bases sitting between them. This CDR3 is built from 14 residues. Germline CDR1 and CDR2: MDHEN and SYDVKM. For the CDR3, the DNA is TGTGCCACCGGGGGATGGGGGGAAGGAAACACCATATATTTT. Its translation is CATGGWGEGNTIYF.

The chain recombines TRBV24-1 with TRBJ1-6; no clear D gene. The CDR3 has 12 amino acids. Germline V gives CDR1 KGHDR, CDR2 SFDVKD. The V gene lost 4 bases and the J gene lost 13 bases, with 10 bases spanning the gap. CDR3 residues: CATSEGVGPLHF. As DNA, the CDR3 is TGTGCCACCAGTGAGGGTGTGGGTCCCCTCCACTTT.

This sequence joins TRBV7-8 and TRBJ1-5; perhaps TRBD1 as D (5 bases). V lost 4 bases, J lost 4 bases, and 20 bases lay in between. CDR3 length: 17 amino acids. Germline CDR1 SGHVS, CDR2 FQNEAQ. The CDR3 spells CASSSYLSPEGNQPQHF. The CDR3 DNA sequence: TGTGCCAGCAGCTCTTATTTAAGCCCGGAGGGGAATCAGCCCCAGCATTTT.

The genes are TRBV7-2 and TRBJ2-3, with D perhaps matching TRBD2 (5 bases). The CDR3 spans 15 residues. Germline V gene data show CDR1 as SGHTA and CDR2 as FQGNSA. Trimming removed 0 bases from V and 4 bases from J, with 11 bases in between. The CDR3 DNA is TGTGCCAGCAGCTTAGCCTGGAGGCGGGCAGATACGCAGTATTTT. It translates to CASSLAWRRADTQYF. The full variable domain, with the rest looked up from reference TRBV7-2 and TRBJ2-3, is GAGVSQSPSNKVTEKGKDVELRCDPISGHTALYWYRQSLGQGLEFLIYFQGNSAPDKSGLPSDRFSAERTGGSVSTLTIQRTQQEDSAVYLCASSLAWRRADTQYFGPGTRLTVL.

This sequence joins TRBV30 and TRBJ1-2; D is perhaps TRBD1 (5 bases). This CDR3 contains 16 residues. Between the trimmed V and J ends, which lost 7 bases and 6 bases, there was a span of 27 bases. CDR1 is GTSNPN and CDR2 is SVGIG in the germline V gene (reference sequence). Written as DNA, the CDR3 is TGTGCCTATCATCCACTTGGGGCCCCCGGTTCAAATGGCTACACCTTC. Its translation: CAYHPLGAPGSNGYTF.

This clone was seen a few times. The chain combines TRBV30 with TRBJ1-5, with D tentatively TRBD1 (6 bases). The CDR3 loop spans 15 amino acids. Germline CDR1 and CDR2: GTSNPN and SVGIG (reference sequence). Trimming removed 1 base at V and 3 bases at J, with 13 bases between. For the CDR3, the DNA is TGTGCCTGGAGTGACGGGACAAGCCTCAATCAGCCCCAGCATTTT. This sequence encodes CAWSDGTSLNQPQHF.

This clone was recorded a few times. The same CDR3 also results from other DNA sequences found in this sample. V and J are TRBV24-1 and TRBJ2-1, with D possibly called TRBD1 or TRBD2 (5 bases each). The V gene's germline CDR1 is KGHDR and CDR2 SFDVKD. CDR3 length: 14 amino acids. V lost 7 bases to trimming and J lost 5 bases, with 14 bases between them. CDR3 sequence (DNA): TGTGCCACCAGGTCCGGTTTGGGGGACAATGAGCAGTTCTTC. The encoded protein is CATRSGLGDNEQFF.

This chain connects TRBV4-2 to TRBJ1-3; 11 bases are shared with TRBD1. Germline CDR1 LGHNA, CDR2 YNFKEQ. CDR3 length: 17 amino acids. With V trimmed by 0 bases and J by 2 bases, 3 bases remained unmatched. The CDR3 sequence: CASSQDPGQGAGNTIYF. The CDR3 DNA reads TGTGCCAGCAGCCAAGACCCGGGACAGGGGGCTGGAAACACCATATATTTT.

This chain uses TRBV6-5 with TRBJ1-5; D call uncertain. Trimming stripped 0 bases from V and 0 bases from J, with 6 bases between. Germline V lookup: CDR1 MNHEY, CDR2 SVGAGI. This CDR3 region has 15 residues. The CDR3 DNA sequence: TGTGCCAGCAGTTACTCGACGAATAGCAATCAGCCCCAGCATTTT. Protein: CASSYSTNSNQPQHF.